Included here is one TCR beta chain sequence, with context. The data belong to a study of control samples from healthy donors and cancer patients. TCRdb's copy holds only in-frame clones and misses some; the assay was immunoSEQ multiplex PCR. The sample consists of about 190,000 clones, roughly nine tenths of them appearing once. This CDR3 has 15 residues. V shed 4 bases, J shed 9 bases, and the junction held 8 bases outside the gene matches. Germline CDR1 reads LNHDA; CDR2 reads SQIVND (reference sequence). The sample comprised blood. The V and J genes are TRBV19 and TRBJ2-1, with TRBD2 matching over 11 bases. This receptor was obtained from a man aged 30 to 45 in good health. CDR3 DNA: TGTGCCAGTAGTACCTTAGCGGGGGGGCGCGGTGAGCAGTTCTTC. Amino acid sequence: CASSTLAGGRGEQFF.